This record looks at one T cell receptor beta chain sequence and its context. Per the study methods: Counts of nucleated cells, estimated from reference gene primer amplification, were obtained. TCRdb's table, derived via immunoSEQ multiplex PCR, lists solely in-frame clones and lacks some. The V and J calls and clone size were taken over from that table, and D and trimming were inferred from the DNA. In the table there are some 360,000 clones, roughly 86% of which are singletons. This entry comes from a study of blood T cell repertoires in COVID-19. Study in general: Acute and convalescent COVID-19 samples came from the United States, Italy and Spain. Sample material is recorded as cDNA or gDNA derived from T cells, B-cell-depleted T cells, or PBMCs.

One Seattle source followed patients from active infection through their disease course. CDR1 and CDR2 from the germline V gene are SGHNT and YYREEE (reference sequence). The CDR3 loop spans 15 amino acids. V was clipped by 0 bases and J by 5 bases, with 15 bases between them. The source is a woman aged 60-70 years with COVID-19, enrolled during active disease. V and J are TRBV5-4 and TRBJ2-7; D may be TRBD1 (7 bases). Sequenced sample: peripheral blood. The CDR3 is CASSLGGGGGHEQYF. The CDR3 nucleotides read TGTGCCAGCAGCTTGGGCGGAGGGGGCGGCCACGAGCAGTACTTC.